This T cell receptor beta chain was identified in a study of shared clonotypes between healthy human individuals. Healthy and HIV-negative, the adult donors had no recent acute infections or vaccinations. Study findings and constraints: Naive subsets, compared against memory subsets, generally had larger estimated richness values.

Germline V lookup: CDR1 MNHNY, CDR2 SVGAGI (reference sequence). V dropped 1 base and J dropped 2 bases, with 12 bases sitting between them. The CDR3 is made up of 15 amino acids. Using immunoSEQ multiplex PCR, the repertoire was profiled, and TCRdb retains in-frame clones only, with some absent. The data contain around 2.5 million clones, 90% to 95% of them singletons. Remarks on this clone: Antigen: not known.

This clonotype was sampled from a man aged 18 to 35 in good health. Some clones in this sample may be carry-over from other donors' samples. The rearrangement joins TRBV6-6 to TRBJ2-7, with D perhaps assigned TRBD1 or TRBD2 (5 bases each). Sequencing input: naive CD4+ T cells from PBMCs. Subset given: CD45RA+ positively selected. The CDR3 protein is CASSYLGRSTYEQYF. CDR3 nucleotides: TGTGCCAGCAGTTACTTGGGACGGAGCACCTACGAGCAGTACTTC.